This T cell receptor beta chain was documented in a study of CD8 T cells in Susac syndrome. Overall study findings and caveats: The study recognized that its TCR sequencing and HLA analysis covered a relatively small number of individuals.

Reverse transcription of 0.5 to 1 ug RNA used random hexamers. Multiplex immunoSEQ PCR targeted 54 Vbeta and 13 Jbeta TCR beta segments. TCRdb redid the calling of the immunoSEQ multiplex PCR reads with MiXCR, one entry per CDR3 protein. The sample holds about 190,000 distinct CDR3 sequences, approximately 93% seen once. As concerns this clonotype: Antigen specificity is unknown.

Sequencing targeted TCR beta in T cells from blood (CD8+ and CD4+). The control group consisted of healthy donors matched for age and sex. Sample: CD4+ T cells from PBMCs. This receptor was taken from a human donor in good health.

The CDR3 is CASSFGLARTGELFF. The CDR3 nucleotides read TGTGCCAGCAGCTTTGGCCTAGCGCGGACCGGGGAGCTGTTTTTT. The chain couples TRBV12-3 or TRBV12-4 to TRBJ2-2; D possibly corresponds to TRBD2 (6 bases). The CDR3 consists of 15 residues. The ends were cut back, 6 bases at V and 5 bases at J, with 16 bases in the middle.